Below, one TCR beta chain is given with its context. The target antigen is unknown. This sample is drawn from a study of T cell responses to AZD1222 COVID-19 vaccine. Whole-study findings and limits: Spike-specific TCR breadth and depth rose after two AZD1222 doses. Only a handful of AZD1222 recipients were seropositive at baseline. All repertoire sampling was performed exclusively after the peak T cell response. Donors skewed white British and female; clonal diversity was possibly underestimated.

TCRdb's copy holds only in-frame clones and misses some; the assay was immunoSEQ multiplex PCR. The sample records roughly 69,000 clones, 80% being singletons. The CDR3 spans 15 residues. Germline values: CDR1 GTSNPN, CDR2 SVGIG (reference sequence). V was trimmed by 0 bases and J by 1 base, leaving 13 bases between them. The specimen comprised peripheral blood, sampled 28 days after the second AZD1222 dose. The sequence derives from an adult who received the AZD1222 COVID-19 vaccine. J is TRBJ2-7 and V is TRBV30; possible D gene TRBD2, 5 bases. In nucleotides, the CDR3 is TGTGCCTGGAGTGTAAAGTCAGGAGGATCCTACGAGCAGTACTTC. It yields the protein CAWSVKSGGSYEQYF. The whole variable domain, remainder taken from reference TRBV30 and TRBJ2-7, is SQTIHQWPATLVQPVGSPLSLECTVEGTSNPNLYWYRQAAGRGLQLLFYSVGIGQISSEVPQNLSASRPQDRQFILSSKKLLLSDSGFYLCAWSVKSGGSYEQYFGPGTRLTVT.